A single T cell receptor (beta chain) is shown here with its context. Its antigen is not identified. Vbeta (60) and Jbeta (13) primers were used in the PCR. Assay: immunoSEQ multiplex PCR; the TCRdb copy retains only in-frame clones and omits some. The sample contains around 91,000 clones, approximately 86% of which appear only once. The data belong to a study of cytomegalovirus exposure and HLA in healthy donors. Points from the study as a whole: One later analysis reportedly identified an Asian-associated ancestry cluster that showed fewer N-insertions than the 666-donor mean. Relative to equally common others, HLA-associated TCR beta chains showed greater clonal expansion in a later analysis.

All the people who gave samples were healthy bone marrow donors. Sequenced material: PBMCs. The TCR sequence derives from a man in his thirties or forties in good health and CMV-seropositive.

The DNA for the CDR3 is TGTGCCAGCAGTTTAGCCGGGACAGGAGTTTCTAACTATGGCTACACCTTC. Residues: CASSLAGTGVSNYGYTF. This chain connects TRBV28 to TRBJ1-2; 8 bases align to TRBD1. The V gene's germline CDR1 is MDHEN and CDR2 SYDVKM. Trimming took 2 bases from V and 0 from J; bases not matched to a gene: 8. The CDR3 spans 17 residues.